This is a list of T cell receptor beta chains from one sample in a study of OX40 agonist ivuxolimab in advanced cancers. Some clones are missing from TCRdb's copy, which holds only in-frame ones; the method was immunoSEQ multiplex PCR. The table records about 53,000 clones, less than 85% of them present only once. The sample consisted of CD4+ or CD8+ T cells sorted from blood, taken in a trial of the OX40 agonist ivuxolimab. These receptors were obtained from an adult with an advanced solid tumor such as melanoma, head and neck, liver or kidney cancer. The CDR3 runs from the conserved cysteine through the conserved F or W. A D gene is named only where the DNA matches it firmly. Rows give clone size only sometimes, using once, few, many, or a class for an expanded clone.

D gene,CDR3 length,J gene,clone size,V gene,CDR3 protein,CDR3 DNA
TRBD1,14,TRBJ1-2,NA,TRBV6-5,CASSRGQLNYGYTF,TGTGCCAGCAGCCGGGGACAGCTTAACTATGGCTACACCTTC
TRBD1,14,TRBJ1-4,NA,TRBV2,CASIQDRSNEKLFF,TGTGCCAGCATTCAGGACAGGAGTAATGAAAAACTGTTTTTT
NA,18,TRBJ1-2,NA,TRBV6-1,CASSEEGPGTILTYGYTF,TGTGCCAGCAGTGAAGAAGGCCCCGGGACAATACTCACCTATGGCTACACCTTC
NA,13,TRBJ2-3,NA,TRBV29-1,CSVCSHAQDTQYF,TGCAGCGTTTGCAGCCACGCACAAGATACGCAGTATTTT
TRBD1,16,TRBJ1-4,NA,TRBV5-5,CASSLTKGATNEKLFF,TGTGCCAGCAGCTTAACAAAGGGGGCCACGAATGAAAAACTGTTTTTT
TRBD2,13,TRBJ2-3,NA,TRBV2,CASRAGEGDTQYF,TGTGCCAGCAGGGCGGGAGAGGGGGATACGCAGTATTTT
NA,13,TRBJ2-7,few,TRBV5-1,CASSLALGVEQYF,TGCGCCAGCAGCTTGGCCCTGGGGGTCGAGCAGTACTTC
NA,18,TRBJ2-2,once,TRBV28,CASRWWGLGGTNTGELFF,TGTGCCAGCAGATGGTGGGGGCTGGGCGGGACGAACACCGGGGAGCTGTTTTTT
NA,14,TRBJ2-3,NA,TRBV5-1,CASSLEGGGDTQYF,TGCGCCAGCAGCTTGGAGGGTGGAGGAGATACGCAGTATTTT
NA,15,TRBJ1-5,NA,TRBV19,CASSIYSGGVQPQHF,TGTGCCAGTAGTATATACTCCGGCGGGGTGCAGCCCCAGCATTTT
NA,13,TRBJ1-4,NA,TRBV28,CATQGQTNEKLFF,TGTGCCACCCAGGGTCAGACTAATGAAAAACTGTTTTTT
NA,16,TRBJ2-3,NA,TRBV7-9,CASSLAGRGGANTQYF,TGTGCCAGCAGCTTAGCAGGACGGGGAGGTGCGAATACGCAGTATTTT
NA,17,TRBJ1-6,NA,TRBV4-1,CASSQGVATRGGSPLHF,TGCGCCAGCAGCCAAGGAGTCGCGACGAGGGGTGGGTCACCCCTCCACTTT
TRBD1,15,TRBJ2-2,NA,TRBV19,CASKGDREITGELFF,TGTGCCAGTAAGGGAGACAGGGAGATAACCGGGGAGCTGTTTTTT